One and the same sample provided the 19 T cell receptor beta chains below, sequenced in a study of cytomegalovirus exposure and HLA in healthy donors. Primers for the PCR totalled 60 Vbeta and 13 Jbeta. Clones were sequenced by immunoSEQ multiplex PCR, and TCRdb holds only the in-frame ones, with some missing. The sample lists about 160,000 clones; roughly four fifths were seen once. Material for sequencing was PBMCs. The receptors shown here come from a man aged 18 to 35 in good health and CMV-seronegative.

J is TRBJ2-7 and V is TRBV11-2; D might be TRBD2 (5 bases). The CDR3 sequence is 14 residues long. Per the germline V gene, CDR1 is SGHAT and CDR2 is FQNNGV. The V and J ends lost 6 bases and 5 bases respectively, with 17 bases between them. The chain's CDR3 is CASRGAGAGNEQYF. The CDR3 DNA is TGTGCCAGCAGGGGTGCGGGCGCCGGTAACGAGCAGTACTTC.

This chain joins TRBV18 and TRBJ1-2, with D unresolved. The V gene lost 4 bases and the J gene lost 3 bases, with 12 bases spanning the gap. The CDR3 is 14 amino acids. Germline V gives CDR1 KGHSH, CDR2 LQKENI. The CDR3 DNA sequence: TGTGCCAGCTCACTAAATGGGCGGGACTATGGCTACACCTTC. The encoded protein is CASSLNGRDYGYTF. Full variable domain (missing parts from reference TRBV18 and TRBJ1-2): NAGVMQNPRHLVRRRGQEARLRCSPMKGHSHVYWYRQLPEEGLKFMVYLQKENIIDESGMPKERFSAEFPKEGPSILRIQQVVRGDSAAYFCASSLNGRDYGYTFGSGTRLTVV.

This chain links TRBV10-1 with TRBJ2-7; 7 nucleotides line up with TRBD1. Per germline, CDR1 WNHNN and CDR2 SYGVQD (reference sequence). The CDR3 totals 16 residues. The V gene end was trimmed by 3 bases and the J gene end by 0 bases; junction bases not matched to a gene: 8. This CDR3 reads CASSEVRGPSSYEQYF. The CDR3 nucleotides are TGCGCCAGCAGTGAAGTTAGGGGGCCCAGCTCCTACGAGCAGTACTTC.

The V gene is TRBV6-5, the J gene TRBJ1-1, with D possibly TRBD1 on 6 matching bases. From germline, CDR1 is MNHEY and CDR2 SVGAGI. Trimming removed 5 bases from V and 10 bases from J, with 23 bases in between. The CDR3 runs to 15 residues. The CDR3 is CASSHRDTLEIVAFF. The CDR3 coding sequence is TGTGCCAGCAGTCACCGGGACACCCTAGAGATTGTAGCTTTCTTT.

This clone was counted a single time. The chain uses TRBV5-4 and TRBJ2-1; D call uncertain. Germline V lookup: CDR1 SGHNT, CDR2 YYREEE (reference sequence). The CDR3 is 15 residues long. V was clipped by 0 bases and J by 2 bases, with 9 bases between them. In nucleotides, the CDR3 is TGTGCCAGCAGCTTGGGCCTAGAAGCCTACAATGAGCAGTTCTTC. It codes for CASSLGLEAYNEQFF.

This clone was detected a few times. This chain connects TRBV19 to TRBJ2-7; no reliable D call. CDR1 and CDR2 from the germline V gene are LNHDA and SQIVND (reference sequence). The CDR3 is 14 amino acids. V was trimmed by 4 bases and J by 0 bases, leaving 10 bases between them. The CDR3 DNA is TGTGCCAGTAGTACCGCCATCAGCTCCTACGAGCAGTACTTC. Translated: CASSTAISSYEQYF.

The rearrangement joins TRBV28 to TRBJ2-1; no clear D. The CDR3 totals 13 residues. V lost 4 bases to trimming and J lost 0 bases, with 4 bases between them. From germline, CDR1 is MDHEN and CDR2 SYDVKM. The DNA for the CDR3 is TGTGCCAGCAGTTGGAGCTCCTACAATGAGCAGTTCTTC. Its protein is CASSWSSYNEQFF. Variable domain in full (rest from reference TRBV28 and TRBJ2-1): DVKVTQSSRYLVKRTGEKVFLECVQDMDHENMFWYRQDPGLGLRLIYFSYDVKMKEKGDIPEGYSVSREKKERFSLILESASTNQTSMYLCASSWSSYNEQFFGPGTRLTVL.

This clone showed up just once. CDR3 nucleotides: TGTGCCAGCAGCTTCGGGGGGGAGACCCAGTACTTC. Amino acid sequence: CASSFGGETQYF. The chain recombines TRBV7-9 with TRBJ2-5, with 7 positions matching TRBD2. V was clipped by 3 bases and J by 5 bases; unmatched bases: 0. Germline CDR1 and CDR2: SEHNR and FQNEAQ (reference sequence). This CDR3 has 12 amino acids.

The CDR3 sequence: CASSPYRGDAPLHF. CDR3 nucleotides: TGTGCCAGCAGTCCCTACAGGGGCGATGCCCCCCTCCACTTT. V gene TRBV6-5 combines with J gene TRBJ1-6; 7 nucleotides agree with TRBD1. The CDR3 has 14 residues. The trim removed 5 bases at V and 13 bases at J, leaving 11 bases unmatched. The V gene's germline CDR1 is MNHEY and CDR2 SVGAGI.

The chain recombines TRBV5-1 with TRBJ2-1, with 7 nucleotides matching TRBD1. Per the germline V gene, CDR1 is SGHRS and CDR2 is YFSETQ. This CDR3 has 15 residues. J lost 0 bases, V lost 0 bases, and 0 bases had no gene match. The CDR3 spells CASSLGQGSYNEQFF. The CDR3 nucleotides are TGCGCCAGCAGCTTGGGACAGGGCTCCTACAATGAGCAGTTCTTC.

This clone has just one count. The chain is built from TRBV28 and TRBJ2-3; D may be TRBD2 (5 bases). This CDR3 spans 14 amino acids. Trimming left V 3 bases short and J 3 bases short, with 10 bases between. The germline CDR1 and CDR2 sequences are MDHEN and SYDVKM. The CDR3 DNA is TGTGCCAGCAGTTTGGTCGGGGAAACAGATACGCAGTATTTT. Its translation: CASSLVGETDTQYF.

In its sample, this clone was seen a few times. The chain links TRBV28 to TRBJ2-7, with D unresolved. This CDR3 comprises 12 residues. V shed 2 bases and J shed 7 bases, with 9 bases lying between them. Germline CDR1 and CDR2: MDHEN and SYDVKM. The CDR3 DNA reads as TGTGCCAGCAGTTTAAGAGCCCGGGAGCAGTACTTC. Residues: CASSLRAREQYF.

CDR3 in DNA: TGCGCCAGCAGCCAAGGCTTGAAGCGGGAGGGCAAAAATGAGCAGTTCTTC. It codes for CASSQGLKREGKNEQFF. The chain recombines TRBV4-3 with TRBJ2-1; 10 nucleotides agree with TRBD2. The CDR3 consists of 17 residues. The J segment lost 7 bases and the V segment lost 1 base, leaving 10 bases of the junction unmatched. The germline gives CDR1 LGHNA, CDR2 YSLEER.

This rearrangement joins TRBV7-2 to TRBJ2-7, with a weak D call TRBD2 (6 bases). V shed 5 bases and J shed 3 bases, with 11 bases lying between them. This CDR3 is built from 13 residues. Germline V lookup: CDR1 SGHTA, CDR2 FQGNSA. DNA of the CDR3: TGTGCCAGCAGCCCGGGAGAAGGCTACGAGCAGTACTTC. Its protein product is CASSPGEGYEQYF.

The chain couples TRBV15 to TRBJ2-1; 7 positions match TRBD2. The CDR3 totals 14 residues. Trimming took 6 bases from V and 7 from J; bases not matched to a gene: 9. Germline lookup yields CDR1 LNHNV and CDR2 YYDKDF (reference sequence). The CDR3 loop reads CATSVGGSGNEQFF. CDR3 DNA sequence: TGTGCCACCAGTGTCGGGGGGAGTGGGAATGAGCAGTTCTTC.

As DNA, the CDR3 is TGTGCCAGCAGCCGAGGGGGCGGACGCTACGAGCAGTACTTC. Translation gives CASSRGGGRYEQYF. The gene calls are TRBV7-8 and TRBJ2-5, with 7 bases that match TRBD1. The J call may be wrong; the DNA end is better matched by TRBJ2-7. This CDR3 contains 14 residues. CDR1 and CDR2 (germline): SGHVS, FQNEAQ.

The V and J genes are TRBV4-1 and TRBJ2-5, with 14 bases fitting TRBD2. The CDR3 is made up of 16 amino acids. V trimming: 3 bases; J trimming: 5 bases; junction bases outside the gene matches: 5. Germline assignment: CDR1 MGHRA and CDR2 YSYEKL. CDR3 sequence (DNA): TGCGCCAGCAGCCAGGGGACTAGCGGGAGACGGGAGACCCAGTACTTC. Encoded protein: CASSQGTSGRRETQYF.

This chain connects TRBV5-4 to TRBJ2-1, with TRBD1 matching over 10 bases. The V gene end was trimmed by 8 bases and the J gene end by 8 bases; junction bases not matched to a gene: 10. The CDR3 runs 14 residues. Per germline, CDR1 SGHNT and CDR2 YYREEE (reference sequence). The CDR3 DNA is TGTGCCAGTATTCCGGGACAGGGGACGTATGAGCAGTTCTTC. Its translation: CASIPGQGTYEQFF.

This clone was counted only a few times. The genes are TRBV12-5 and TRBJ2-2, with 11 bases matching TRBD2. J gave up 6 bases and V 6 bases, and 6 bases lay outside the gene matches. The germline CDR1 and CDR2 sequences are LGHNT and FRNRAP. This CDR3 contains 15 residues. CDR3 in amino acids: CASGKTSGTPGELFF. The CDR3, as DNA: TGTGCTAGTGGGAAGACTAGCGGGACCCCCGGGGAGCTGTTTTTT.